These T cell receptor beta chains were read from a single sample in a study of blood T cell repertoires in COVID-19. TCRdb's copy holds only in-frame clones and misses some; the assay was immunoSEQ multiplex PCR. The sample includes 350,000 to 450,000 clones, more than 75% of them seen just once. Sequencing was carried out using peripheral blood. The origin of the receptors is a human donor in a cohort sampled during active COVID-19. Both conserved end residues are part of each CDR3. The D gene is left open where the match is weak. Where a row states a size, it is once, few, many or the class of an expanded clone; other rows omit it.

D gene: TRBD2
J gene: TRBJ2-6
V gene: TRBV6-2/TRBV6-3
clone size: -
CDR3 DNA: TGTGCCAGCAGTTACCGCGGGGGTACCTCTGGGGCCAACGTCCTGACTTTC
CDR3 protein: CASSYRGGTSGANVLTF

D gene: -
J gene: TRBJ2-3
V gene: TRBV7-3
clone size: -
CDR3 DNA: TGTGCCAGCAGCTTAACGGGGACTAGCACAGATACGCAGTATTTT
CDR3 protein: CASSLTGTSTDTQYF

D gene: TRBD2
J gene: TRBJ2-5
V gene: TRBV5-1
clone size: few
CDR3 DNA: TGCGCCAGCAGCTTGGGACCGGGGGGAGCGGGAGATGGAGAGACCCAGTACTTC
CDR3 protein: CASSLGPGGAGDGETQYF

D gene: -
J gene: TRBJ1-1
V gene: TRBV28
clone size: -
CDR3 DNA: TGTGCCAGCAGCCCAGGGGAGCCTGGAACTGAAGCTTTCTTT
CDR3 protein: CASSPGEPGTEAFF

D gene: -
J gene: TRBJ1-4
V gene: TRBV30
clone size: -
CDR3 DNA: TGTGCCTGGAGTGTCCGGACTAATGAAAAACTGTTTTTT
CDR3 protein: CAWSVRTNEKLFF

D gene: -
J gene: TRBJ1-5
V gene: TRBV19
clone size: -
CDR3 DNA: TGTGCCAGTAGTATGGCCAGGCTTAGCAATCAGCCCCAGCATTTT
CDR3 protein: CASSMARLSNQPQHF

D gene: -
J gene: TRBJ1-5
V gene: TRBV30
clone size: -
CDR3 DNA: TGTGCCTGGAGACAGGGAAATCAGCCCCAGCATTTT
CDR3 protein: CAWRQGNQPQHF

D gene: TRBD1
J gene: TRBJ2-1
V gene: TRBV28
clone size: -
CDR3 DNA: TGTGCCAGCACTTTGGGGACAGGGGCCTACAATGAGCAGTTCTTC
CDR3 protein: CASTLGTGAYNEQFF

D gene: -
J gene: TRBJ2-5
V gene: TRBV4-1
clone size: -
CDR3 DNA: TGCGCCAGCAGCCGGACTGTACAAGAGACCCAGTACTTC
CDR3 protein: CASSRTVQETQYF

D gene: -
J gene: TRBJ2-5
V gene: TRBV18
clone size: -
CDR3 DNA: TGTGCCAGCTCAGGTCCCCCGATGGAGGGGCAAGAGACCCAGTACTTC
CDR3 protein: CASSGPPMEGQETQYF

D gene: TRBD1
J gene: TRBJ2-1
V gene: TRBV19
clone size: -
CDR3 DNA: TGTGCCAGTAGCACGGTCAGACAGGGGTTCGAGCAGTTCTTC
CDR3 protein: CASSTVRQGFEQFF

D gene: -
J gene: TRBJ2-3
V gene: TRBV6-5
clone size: -
CDR3 DNA: TGTGCCAGCAGCCGAGTCCAAGGGGCGACGCAGTATTTT
CDR3 protein: CASSRVQGATQYF

D gene: -
J gene: TRBJ2-5
V gene: TRBV11-3
clone size: -
CDR3 DNA: TGTGCCAGCAGCTTAGGGCAGGGCGCCCAAGAGACCCAGTACTTC
CDR3 protein: CASSLGQGAQETQYF

D gene: TRBD1
J gene: TRBJ1-1
V gene: TRBV2
clone size: once
CDR3 DNA: TGTGCCAGCAGTGCCCTGGAGACAGGGGGAGATGAAGCTTTCTTT
CDR3 protein: CASSALETGGDEAFF